The 9 T cell receptor beta chains given below trace back to one sample, sequenced in a study of blood T cell repertoires in COVID-19. Data came from immunoSEQ multiplex PCR; TCRdb stores just in-frame clones and leaves some out. This table holds tens of thousands of clones, roughly 71% found once. The specimen sequenced was peripheral blood. The receptors come from a man of 80 years or more with active or convalescent COVID-19.

In its sample, this clone was seen once. V gene TRBV9 combines with J gene TRBJ1-1, with no clear D. Trimming removed 0 bases from V and 5 bases from J, with 8 bases in between. This CDR3 contains 13 residues. Looked up from germline, CDR1 is SGDLS and CDR2 is YYNGEE. The CDR3 protein is CASSVGRQTEAFF. The CDR3 bases are TGTGCCAGCAGCGTAGGGAGGCAAACTGAAGCTTTCTTT.

The chain recombines TRBV10-1 with TRBJ1-2; D is unclear. CDR3 length: 9 residues. Looked up from germline, CDR1 is WNHNN and CDR2 is SYGVQD (reference sequence). Trimming cost V 9 bases and J 8 bases, with 7 bases left between them. CDR3 amino acids: CASTRGYTF. The CDR3 nucleotides read TGCGCCAGTACCCGGGGCTACACCTTC.

This chain connects TRBV19 to TRBJ1-5, with D maybe TRBD1 (5 bases). The V end was cut by 1 base, the J end by 7 bases, with 8 bases between. This CDR3 comprises 13 residues. Germline CDR1 LNHDA, CDR2 SQIVND (reference sequence). CDR3 bases: TGTGCCAGTAGTATAGTGGCAGGGCAGCCCCAGCATTTT. This sequence encodes CASSIVAGQPQHF.

This clone has just a few counts. This chain links TRBV18 with TRBJ1-5; 7 nucleotides agree with TRBD1. The trim removed 6 bases at V and 1 base at J, leaving 9 bases unmatched. Looked up from germline, CDR1 is KGHSH and CDR2 is LQKENI. The CDR3 is 16 amino acids. CDR3 amino acids: CASSLYRGRSNQPQHF. The CDR3 DNA sequence: TGTGCCAGCTCTCTCTACAGGGGTAGGAGCAATCAGCCCCAGCATTTT.

The rearrangement links TRBV29-1 to TRBJ1-1, with 7 nucleotides matching TRBD1. Trimming at V came to 7 bases and at J to 2 bases, leaving 7 bases not matched to a gene. CDR1 SQVTM and CDR2 ANQGSEA come from the germline V gene. The CDR3 sequence is 13 residues long. The CDR3 DNA sequence: TGCAGCGCGGCAACAGGGGCAAACACTGAAGCTTTCTTT. Residues: CSAATGANTEAFF.

The CDR3 coding sequence is TGTGCCAGCAGCGGCACAGGGGCAGAGCAGTACTTC. Protein: CASSGTGAEQYF. This chain connects TRBV9 to TRBJ2-7; 7 positions match TRBD1. CDR1 is SGDLS and CDR2 is YYNGEE in the germline V gene. The CDR3 is made up of 12 amino acids. V trimming: 3 bases; J trimming: 7 bases; junction bases outside the gene matches: 4.

V gene TRBV5-1 combines with J gene TRBJ1-6; 8 positions agree with TRBD1. This CDR3 spans 15 amino acids. In germline, CDR1 is SGHRS, CDR2 YFSETQ. V was pared by 0 bases and J by 7 bases, with 3 bases of the junction left unmatched. CDR3 sequence reads: CASSLATGGNSPLHF. The CDR3 DNA reads as TGCGCCAGCAGCTTGGCAACAGGGGGAAATTCACCCCTCCACTTT.

This clone turned up a few times. The CDR3 sequence is CASSLELYEAFF. The CDR3 DNA is TGTGCCAGCAGCTTAGAGCTCTATGAAGCTTTCTTT. The chain links TRBV7-9 to TRBJ1-1; D unclear. Per germline, CDR1 SEHNR and CDR2 FQNEAQ (reference sequence). CDR3 length: 12 residues. Trimming stripped 1 base from V and 7 bases from J, with 7 bases between. Variable domain in full (rest from reference TRBV7-9 and TRBJ1-1): DTGVSQNPRHKITKRGQNVTFRCDPISEHNRLYWYRQTLGQGPEFLTYFQNEAQLEKSRLLSDRFSAERPKGSFSTLEIQRTEQGDSAMYLCASSLELYEAFFGQGTRLTVV.

The genes are TRBV19 and TRBJ1-2; 7 bases line up with TRBD1. The junction had 7 bases not matched to a gene; V was cut back by 8 bases and J by 4 bases. Looked up from germline, CDR1 is LNHDA and CDR2 is SQIVND (reference sequence). The CDR3 extends over 13 amino acids. The CDR3 protein is CASRTPGGYGYTF. The CDR3 coding sequence is TGTGCCAGTCGAACCCCAGGGGGCTATGGCTACACCTTC.